This T cell receptor beta chain was found in a study of CD8 T cells in ankylosing spondylitis. Findings and limits, study-wide: There were earlier reports of some motif variants in reactive arthritis synovial fluid and blood.

This clonotype was picked up a small number of times. What it recognizes is unknown. TCRdb passed the 5' RACE reads through MiXCR, listing each CDR3 protein once. The data show about 270,000 distinct CDR3 sequences, more than 25% seen once. Germline trimming cut 6 bases from V and 7 bases from J; bases unmatched to any gene: 8. The germline CDR1 and CDR2 sequences are MNHNS and SASEGT. The CDR3 contains 14 residues. The TCR sequence derives from a male donor with ankylosing spondylitis or in good health (not recorded which). Sequencing input: blood, either unsorted or a sorted T cell fraction (not recorded which). The chain recombines TRBV6-1 with TRBJ1-1; 10 positions match TRBD1. CDR3 region: CASRGQGFFGEAFF. In nucleotides, the CDR3 is TGTGCCAGCAGGGGACAGGGGTTCTTCGGTGAAGCTTTCTTT.